This T cell receptor (beta chain) was recovered during a study of blood T cell repertoires in COVID-19 (TCRdb year 2020). Regarding the study in general: The collaborator samples originated in the United States, Italy and Spain and spanned the acute and convalescent phases of COVID-19. A freely available public database, intended as a resource for researchers studying the immune response to SARS-CoV-2, is where the repertoires were released. The dataset comprised deeply sampled blood TCRbeta repertoires from subjects exposed to, actively infected with, or recovered from COVID-19. HLA class I and class II types, where available, came from metadata supplied by the sample provider rather than from assay-based typing. The samples were drawn from the first 160 participants of the ongoing ImmuneRACE study and from over a thousand subjects provided by 6 global collaborators. The prospective study material was composed of cDNA or gDNA derived from T cells, B-cell-depleted T cells, or PBMCs. The sample metadata nearly always contained a de-identified subject ID, COVID-19 status, age in years and sex.

With regard to this clone: Its antigen is still unknown. No much larger clonotype is one base removed from it; base qualities were not supplied.

Including the terminal cysteine and phenylalanine, the CDR3 comprises 14 residues. The DNA shown is the 42-base CDR3, in frame from base 1. V drops 2 bases and J drops 4 bases, leaving 10 bases in between. Taken from the germline V gene (reference sequence), the CDR1 and CDR2 loops are LNHDA and SQIVND. The collaborating institutions used their own protocols to collect whole blood in K2EDTA tubes. For TCRbeta analysis, collaborators shipped samples as frozen whole blood, isolated PBMCs, or DNA extracted from either of those sample types. Here is what the overall study found, with its caveats: The amount of clinical and demographic metadata varied by source and participant and was provided uncurated.

The immunoSEQ Assay, a bias-controlled multiplex PCR, was used to amplify TCRbeta CDR3 regions from genomic DNA. As for the original processing: The number of nucleated cells in each sample was estimated from the amplification of reference gene primers within the assay. To quantify the absolute abundance of each unique TCRbeta CDR3 rearrangement, sequence reads were collapsed and filtered. For each sample, productive Simpson clonality was calculated as the square root of Simpson's diversity index across productive rearrangements. TCRdb mirrors the immuneACCESS table, restricted to in-frame sequences. Some clones are absent from its copies; in checked studies, under half trace to an unresolved V gene, and the reason for the others is unknown. The V and J calls and clone size are taken from that table; D and trimming were inferred from the DNA. Recorded for this sample are about 210,000 clones; about 91% of them occurred a single time. The ten largest make up around 1.2% of the sample.

Material for sequencing was peripheral blood. This clonotype originated in a young man with acute or convalescent COVID-19. The V gene is TRBV19 and the J gene is TRBJ2-3; the D region possibly corresponds to TRBD1 (5 bases align). In nucleotide form, the sequence is TGTGCCAGTAGTATACAGGGTTGGGCAGATACGCAGTATTTT. Translated, it gives CASSIQGWADTQYF.